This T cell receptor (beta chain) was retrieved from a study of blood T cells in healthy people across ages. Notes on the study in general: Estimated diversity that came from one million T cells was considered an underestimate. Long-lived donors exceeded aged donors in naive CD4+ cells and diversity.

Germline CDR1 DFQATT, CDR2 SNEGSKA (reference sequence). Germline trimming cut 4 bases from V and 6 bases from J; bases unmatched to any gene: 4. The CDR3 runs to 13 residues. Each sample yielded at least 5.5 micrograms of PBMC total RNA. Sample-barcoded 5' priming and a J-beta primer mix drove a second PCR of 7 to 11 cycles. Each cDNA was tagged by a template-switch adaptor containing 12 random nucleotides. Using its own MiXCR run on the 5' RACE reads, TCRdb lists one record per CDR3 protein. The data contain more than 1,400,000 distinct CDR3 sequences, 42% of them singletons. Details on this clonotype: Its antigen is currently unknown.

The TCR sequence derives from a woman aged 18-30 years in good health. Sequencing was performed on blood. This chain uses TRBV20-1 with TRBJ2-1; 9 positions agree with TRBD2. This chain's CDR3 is CSAIPSGANEQFF. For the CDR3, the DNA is TGCAGTGCTATCCCTAGCGGGGCCAATGAGCAGTTCTTC.